This T cell receptor beta chain is from a study of shared clonotypes between healthy human individuals. Several immunoSEQ 96-well plates shared each subset's DNA, each plate a replicate. The data were produced by immunoSEQ multiplex PCR, yet TCRdb's version contains in-frame clones alone and is incomplete. The sample carries about 600,000 clones, about 97% recorded once. In germline, CDR1 is MNHNS, CDR2 SASEGT. The CDR3 sequence is 11 residues long. The V and J ends lost 5 bases and 3 bases respectively, with 2 bases between them. The sample was naive CD4+ T cells sorted from blood. Subset reported: CD45RA+ positively selected. The V call is TRBV6-1, the J call TRBJ1-5; D is unclear. The TCR comes from a woman aged 25-40 years in good health. For the CDR3, the DNA is TGTGCCAGCAGTAACAATCAGCCCCAGCATTTT. It translates to CASSNNQPQHF.